This entry lists 7 T cell receptor beta chains sequenced from one sample in a study of CD8 T cells in ankylosing spondylitis. TCRdb re-called the 5' RACE reads through MiXCR, storing one row per CDR3 protein. Of about 540,000 distinct CDR3 sequences listed, 9.5% to 15% are singletons. These TCRs are of unknown antigen specificity. Broader study findings: A TCR beta motif of fewer than ten highly homologous variants seemed to mark ankylosing spondylitis blood.

Sample: blood, either unsorted or a sorted T cell fraction (not recorded which). All receptors derive from a male donor with ankylosing spondylitis.

In this sample, this clonotype turned up a few times. The rearrangement links TRBV14 to TRBJ1-3; D not certain. This CDR3 is built from 14 residues. V gave up 1 base and J gave up 3 bases, with 7 bases separating them. Germline loops: CDR1 SGHDN, CDR2 FVKESK. As DNA, the CDR3 is TGTGCCAGCAGCCAAGTAGGCGGTGGAAACACCATATATTTT. Its translation is CASSQVGGGNTIYF.

This clonotype has a handful of counts. V is TRBV5-5 and J is TRBJ1-1; D remains unclear. The V gene lost 2 bases and the J gene lost 4 bases, with 15 bases spanning the gap. Looked up from germline, CDR1 is SGHKS and CDR2 is YYEKEE (reference sequence). The CDR3 spans 15 residues. The CDR3 reads CASSLLIMRGTEAFF. The CDR3 DNA reads TGTGCCAGCAGCTTATTAATAATGCGGGGCACTGAAGCTTTCTTT.

In its sample, this clonotype was seen a few times. The chain has TRBV3-1 and TRBJ1-3; D remains ambiguous. Germline CDR1 LGHDT, CDR2 YNNKEL (reference sequence). V was pared by 1 base and J by 3 bases, with 13 bases between. The length of the CDR3 is 16 residues. The CDR3 bases are TGTGCCAGCAGCCAAGTTTTGGGGTATGATGGAAACACCATATATTTT. Translating gives CASSQVLGYDGNTIYF.

This clonotype was counted a few times. This sequence joins TRBV5-1 and TRBJ1-1; 11 bases agree with TRBD1. Germline V CDR1 and CDR2: SGHRS, YFSETQ. Trimming took 4 bases from V and 4 from J; bases not matched to a gene: 6. The length of the CDR3 is 15 residues. The CDR3 reads CASSTGQGAATEAFF. The CDR3 DNA is TGCGCCAGCAGCACAGGACAGGGGGCCGCCACTGAAGCTTTCTTT.

The chain uses TRBV5-1 and TRBJ1-1; D is unclear. The V end was cut by 0 bases, the J end by 3 bases, with 12 bases between. The CDR3 runs 15 residues. CDR1 SGHRS and CDR2 YFSETQ come from the germline V gene. CDR3 in DNA: TGCGCCAGCAGCTTGGGTAGCTTTATGGACACTGAAGCTTTCTTT. Protein product: CASSLGSFMDTEAFF.

The rearrangement uses TRBV7-9 and TRBJ1-5, with TRBD1 matching over 9 bases. After removal of 5 bases from V and 2 bases from J, the junction contained 7 bases not matched to a gene. Per the germline V gene, CDR1 is SEHNR and CDR2 is FQNEAQ (reference sequence). This CDR3 contains 16 residues. This CDR3 reads CASSPGTGFGNQPQHF. The CDR3 DNA follows: TGTGCCAGCAGCCCAGGGACAGGGTTCGGCAATCAGCCCCAGCATTTT.

There are a few counts of this clonotype. V usage is TRBV25-1 and J usage is TRBJ2-3; 12 bases agree with TRBD2. Germline trimming cut 3 bases from V and 0 bases from J; bases unmatched to any gene: 7. The CDR3 covers 18 residues. Germline-derived CDR1 and CDR2 are MGHDK and SYGVNS. The CDR3 protein is CASSEPGLAGSSTDTQYF. The CDR3 DNA reads as TGTGCCAGCAGTGAGCCAGGACTAGCGGGAAGCAGCACAGATACGCAGTATTTT.